Listed below are T cell receptor beta chains from one sample, sequenced in a study of blood T cell repertoires in COVID-19. Data came from immunoSEQ multiplex PCR; TCRdb stores just in-frame clones and leaves some out. There are 100,000 to 150,000 clones in the sample; roughly four fifths occur only once, and around 4.1% lies in the top ten. The specimen sequenced was peripheral blood. These receptor sequences come from a woman aged 50 to 60 with acute or convalescent COVID-19. Each CDR3 is given with its conserved first and last residue. A D gene is named only where the DNA matches it firmly. Clone size appears in some rows only: once, few, many, or a class for an expanded clone.

j_call clone_size d_call v_call cdr3_aa cdr3_nt
TRBJ1-3 . . TRBV5-1 CASSFGGLSGNTIYF TGCGCCAGCAGCTTTGGAGGGCTCTCTGGAAACACCATATATTTT
TRBJ2-1 once TRBD2 TRBV5-1 CASSLSPGTSVYNEQFF TGCGCCAGCAGCTTGTCTCCCGGGACTAGCGTCTACAATGAGCAGTTCTTC
TRBJ1-1 . . TRBV7-9 CASSQSDRPNTEAFF TGTGCCAGCAGCCAATCCGACAGACCCAACACTGAAGCTTTCTTT
TRBJ1-6 . . TRBV2 CATRGRGGLNSPLHF TGTGCCACTCGAGGGAGGGGTGGACTTAATTCACCCCTCCACTTT
TRBJ1-2 . . TRBV20-1 CSAAGNYGYTF TGCAGTGCCGCGGGAAACTATGGCTACACCTTC
TRBJ2-2 . TRBD2 TRBV5-1 CASSPGRGSGRSNTGELFF TGCGCCAGCAGCCCTGGTCGGGGAAGCGGGAGATCGAACACCGGGGAGCTGTTTTTT
TRBJ2-3 few TRBD2 TRBV10-1 CASSELAASTDTQYF TGCGCCAGCAGTGAACTAGCGGCTAGCACAGATACGCAGTATTTT
TRBJ2-5 . TRBD1 TRBV27 CASSPGTGGQETQYF TGTGCCAGCAGTCCCGGGACAGGCGGCCAAGAGACCCAGTACTTC
TRBJ1-2 few TRBD1 TRBV6-6 CASLRTGDHGYTF TGTGCCAGCCTGAGGACAGGGGACCATGGCTACACCTTC
TRBJ2-1 . . TRBV6-6 CASSYSGLSNEQFF TGTGCCAGCAGTTACTCTGGGCTGTCCAATGAGCAGTTCTTC
TRBJ2-1 . . TRBV9 CASSPTWGAYNEQFF TGTGCCAGCAGCCCAACATGGGGGGCCTACAATGAGCAGTTCTTC
TRBJ1-1 . . TRBV2 CASNKLDTLNTEAFF TGTGCCAGCAACAAACTCGACACCCTGAACACTGAAGCTTTCTTT
TRBJ2-2 . TRBD1 TRBV5-1 CASSSQGAAGGELFF TGCGCCAGCAGCTCCCAGGGGGCCGCGGGAGGGGAGCTGTTTTTT
TRBJ1-1 once TRBD1 TRBV9 CASSVTGMNTEAFF TGTGCCAGCAGCGTGACAGGGATGAACACTGAAGCTTTCTTT
TRBJ1-1 . TRBD1 TRBV13 CASSLGDREAFF TGTGCCAGCAGCTTAGGGGACAGGGAAGCTTTCTTT
TRBJ2-5 . . TRBV18 CASSPRGFQETQYF TGTGCCAGCTCACCAAGAGGATTCCAAGAGACCCAGTACTTC
TRBJ2-4 . . TRBV7-3 CASSLDGGNIQYF TGTGCCAGCAGCTTAGACGGAGGAAACATTCAGTACTTC
TRBJ1-5 . . TRBV29-1 CSVARESGQPQHF TGCAGCGTTGCAAGGGAGTCGGGTCAGCCCCAGCATTTT
TRBJ2-2 . . TRBV19 CASSKPGSNTGELFF TGTGCCAGTAGTAAGCCCGGTTCGAACACCGGGGAGCTGTTTTTT
TRBJ2-5 few TRBD2 TRBV9 CASTLAGGPVETQYF TGTGCCAGCACACTAGCGGGGGGGCCTGTCGAGACCCAGTACTTC